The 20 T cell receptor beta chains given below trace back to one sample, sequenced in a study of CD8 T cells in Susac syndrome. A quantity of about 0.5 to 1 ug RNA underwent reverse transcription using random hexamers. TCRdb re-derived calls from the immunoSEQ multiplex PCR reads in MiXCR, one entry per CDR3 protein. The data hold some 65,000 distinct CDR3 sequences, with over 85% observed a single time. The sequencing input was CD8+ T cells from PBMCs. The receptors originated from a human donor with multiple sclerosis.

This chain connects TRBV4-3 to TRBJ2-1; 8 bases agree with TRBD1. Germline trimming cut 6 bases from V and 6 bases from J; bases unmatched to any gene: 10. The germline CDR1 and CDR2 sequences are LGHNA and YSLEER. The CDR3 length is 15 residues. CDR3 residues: CASRLDWTGSNEQFF. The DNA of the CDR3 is TGCGCCAGCAGACTCGATTGGACAGGGTCCAATGAGCAGTTCTTC.

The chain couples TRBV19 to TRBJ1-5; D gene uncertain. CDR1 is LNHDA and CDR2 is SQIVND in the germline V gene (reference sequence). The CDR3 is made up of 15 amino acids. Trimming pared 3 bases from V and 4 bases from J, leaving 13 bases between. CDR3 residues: CASSMVGSWNQPQHF. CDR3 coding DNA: TGTGCCAGTAGTATGGTGGGAAGTTGGAATCAGCCCCAGCATTTT. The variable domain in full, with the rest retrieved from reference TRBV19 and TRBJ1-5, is DGGITQSPKYLFRKEGQNVTLSCEQNLNHDAMYWYRQDPGQGLRLIYYSQIVNDFQKGDIAEGYSVSREKKESFPLTVTSAQKNPTAFYLCASSMVGSWNQPQHFGDGTRLSIL.

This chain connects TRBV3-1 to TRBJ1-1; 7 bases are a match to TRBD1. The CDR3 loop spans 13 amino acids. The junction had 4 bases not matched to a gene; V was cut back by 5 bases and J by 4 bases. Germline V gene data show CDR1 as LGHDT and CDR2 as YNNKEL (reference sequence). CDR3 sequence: CASSAQGGTEAFF. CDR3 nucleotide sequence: TGTGCCAGCAGCGCCCAGGGGGGCACTGAAGCTTTCTTT.

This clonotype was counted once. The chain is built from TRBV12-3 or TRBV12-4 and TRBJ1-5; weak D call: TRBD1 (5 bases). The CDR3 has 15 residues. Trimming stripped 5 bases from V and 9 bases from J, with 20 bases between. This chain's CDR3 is CASSQEGTTFRPQHF. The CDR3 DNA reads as TGTGCCAGCAGTCAAGAAGGGACTACCTTTAGGCCCCAGCATTTT.

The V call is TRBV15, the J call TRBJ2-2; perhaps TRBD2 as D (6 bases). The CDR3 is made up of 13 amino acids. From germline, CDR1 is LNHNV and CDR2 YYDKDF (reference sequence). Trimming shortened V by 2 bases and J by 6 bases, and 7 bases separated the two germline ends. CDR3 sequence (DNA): TGTGCCACCAGCAGAACTAGCCCCGGGGAGCTGTTTTTT. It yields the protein CATSRTSPGELFF.

The CDR3: CSARDPGQGDTGELFF. CDR3 bases: TGCAGTGCTAGAGATCCGGGACAGGGCGACACCGGGGAGCTGTTTTTT. V is TRBV20-1 and J is TRBJ2-2, with TRBD1 matching over 9 bases. Germline CDR1 is DFQATT and CDR2 is SNEGSKA (reference sequence). Trimming cost V 0 bases and J 3 bases; bases outside gene matches: 5. This CDR3 spans 16 amino acids.

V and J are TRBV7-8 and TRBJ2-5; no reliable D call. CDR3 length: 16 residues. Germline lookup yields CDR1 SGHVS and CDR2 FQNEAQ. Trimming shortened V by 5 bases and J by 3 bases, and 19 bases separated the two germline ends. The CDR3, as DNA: TGTGCCAGCAGCCCTCCTGACATGGGTTGGAAAGAGACCCAGTACTTC. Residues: CASSPPDMGWKETQYF. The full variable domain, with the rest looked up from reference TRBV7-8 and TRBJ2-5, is GAGVSQSPRYKVAKRGQDVALRCDPISGHVSLFWYQQALGQGPEFLTYFQNEAQLDKSGLPSDRFFAERPEGSVSTLKIQRTQQEDSAVYLCASSPPDMGWKETQYFGPGTRLLVL.

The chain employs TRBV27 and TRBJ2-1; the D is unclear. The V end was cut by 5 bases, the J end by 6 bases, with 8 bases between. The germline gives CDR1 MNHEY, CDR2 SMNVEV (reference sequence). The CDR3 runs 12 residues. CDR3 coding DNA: TGTGCCAGCAGTCCCCCCGGCAATGAGCAGTTCTTC. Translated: CASSPPGNEQFF.

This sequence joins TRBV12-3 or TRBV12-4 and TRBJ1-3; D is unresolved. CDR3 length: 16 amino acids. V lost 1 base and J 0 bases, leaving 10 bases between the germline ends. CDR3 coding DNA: TGTGCCAGCAGTTTAGGCCCCGCAAGCTCTGGAAACACCATATATTTT. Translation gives CASSLGPASSGNTIYF.

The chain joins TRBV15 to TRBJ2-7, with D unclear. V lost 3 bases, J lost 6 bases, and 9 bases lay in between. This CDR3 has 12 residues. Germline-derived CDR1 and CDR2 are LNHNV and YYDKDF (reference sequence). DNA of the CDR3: TGTGCCACCAGCAGGGACCGCGGCGAGCAGTACTTC. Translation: CATSRDRGEQYF. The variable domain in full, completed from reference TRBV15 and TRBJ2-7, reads DAMVIQNPRYQVTQFGKPVTLSCSQTLNHNVMYWYQQKSSQAPKLLFHYYDKDFNNEADTPDNFQSRRPNTSFCFLDIRSPGLGDTAMYLCATSRDRGEQYFGPGTRLTVT.

The CDR3 DNA sequence: TGTGCCAGCAGTGAAACGGTGACAGATTACGAGCAGTACTTC. It encodes CASSETVTDYEQYF. The V gene is TRBV2, the J gene TRBJ2-7, with D possibly being TRBD1 (5 bases). The CDR3 loop spans 14 amino acids. With 2 bases removed from V and 4 bases from J, the gap between germline ends came to 12 bases. Looked up from germline, CDR1 is SNHLY and CDR2 is FYNNEI.

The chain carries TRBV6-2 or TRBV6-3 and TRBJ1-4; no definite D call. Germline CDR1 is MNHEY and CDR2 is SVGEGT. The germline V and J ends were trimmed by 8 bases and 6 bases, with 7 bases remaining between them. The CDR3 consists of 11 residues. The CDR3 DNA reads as TGTGCCAGCCTATGGGATGAAAAACTGTTTTTT. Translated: CASLWDEKLFF.

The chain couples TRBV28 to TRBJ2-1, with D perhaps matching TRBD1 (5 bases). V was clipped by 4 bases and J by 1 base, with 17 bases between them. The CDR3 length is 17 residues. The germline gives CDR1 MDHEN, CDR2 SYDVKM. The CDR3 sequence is CASSSSPAAGSYNEQFF. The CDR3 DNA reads TGTGCCAGCAGTTCCTCCCCCGCGGCAGGGTCCTACAATGAGCAGTTCTTC.

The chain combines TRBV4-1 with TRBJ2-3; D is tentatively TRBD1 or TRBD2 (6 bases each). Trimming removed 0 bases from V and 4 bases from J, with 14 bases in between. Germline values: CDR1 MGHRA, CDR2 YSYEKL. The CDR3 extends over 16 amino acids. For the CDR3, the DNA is TGCGCCAGCAGCCAAGACCCCCCGGGGGCCCCAGATACGCAGTATTTT. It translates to CASSQDPPGAPDTQYF.

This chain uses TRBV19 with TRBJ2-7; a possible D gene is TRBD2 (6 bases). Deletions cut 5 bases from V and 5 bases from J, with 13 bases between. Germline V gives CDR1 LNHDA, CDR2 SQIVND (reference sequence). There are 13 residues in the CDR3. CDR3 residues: CASSVGSGDEQYF. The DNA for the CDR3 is TGTGCCAGTAGTGTCGGGAGTGGGGACGAGCAGTACTTC.

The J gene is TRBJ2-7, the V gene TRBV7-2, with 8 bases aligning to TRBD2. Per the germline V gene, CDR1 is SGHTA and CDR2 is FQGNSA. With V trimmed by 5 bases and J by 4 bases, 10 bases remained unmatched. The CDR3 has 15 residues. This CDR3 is CASSRPGGEIYEQYF. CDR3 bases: TGTGCCAGCAGCCGCCCCGGGGGGGAAATATACGAGCAGTACTTC.

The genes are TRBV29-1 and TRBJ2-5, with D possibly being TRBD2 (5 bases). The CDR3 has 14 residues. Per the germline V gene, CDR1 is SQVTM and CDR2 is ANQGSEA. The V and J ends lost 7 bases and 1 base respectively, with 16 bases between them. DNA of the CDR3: TGCAGCGGAACAGCGGCAGACCTCCAAGAGACCCAGTACTTC. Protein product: CSGTAADLQETQYF. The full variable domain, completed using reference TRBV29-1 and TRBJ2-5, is SAVISQKPSRDICQRGTSLTIQCQVDSQVTMMFWYRQQPGQSLTLIATANQGSEATYESGFVIDKFPISRPNLTFSTLTVSNMSPEDSSIYLCSGTAADLQETQYFGPGTRLLVL.

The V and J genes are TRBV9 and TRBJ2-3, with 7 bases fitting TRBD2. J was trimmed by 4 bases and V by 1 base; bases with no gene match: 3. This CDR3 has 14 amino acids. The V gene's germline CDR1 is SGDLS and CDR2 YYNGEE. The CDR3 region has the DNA TGTGCCAGCAGCGTATCAGGGAGGGCAGATACGCAGTATTTT. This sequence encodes CASSVSGRADTQYF.

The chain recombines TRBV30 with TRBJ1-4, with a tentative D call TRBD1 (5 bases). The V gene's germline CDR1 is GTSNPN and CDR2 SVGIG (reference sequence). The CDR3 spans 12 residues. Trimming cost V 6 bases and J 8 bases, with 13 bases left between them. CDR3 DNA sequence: TGTGCCTGTTGGGGGTTAGAGGAAAAACTGTTTTTT. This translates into CACWGLEEKLFF.

The CDR3 DNA sequence: TGTGCCAGCAGTTTCGGAACCTACGAGCAGTACTTC. This codes for CASSFGTYEQYF. The chain joins TRBV28 to TRBJ2-7; the D is unclear. The CDR3 runs to 12 residues. Per germline, CDR1 MDHEN and CDR2 SYDVKM. V dropped 3 bases and J dropped 2 bases, with 5 bases sitting between them.